This is a list of T cell receptor beta chains from one sample in a study of blood T cell repertoires in COVID-19. Profiled with immunoSEQ multiplex PCR; TCRdb holds only in-frame clones, not every one. The repertoire holds fewer than 200,000 clones, with 79% as singletons. Sample: PBMCs or T cells enriched from blood (not recorded which). The receptors shown here come from a woman in her sixties or seventies in a cohort exposed to, infected with or recovered from COVID-19 (not recorded which). Both conserved end residues are part of each CDR3. D genes are given only for firm matches. For some rows the clone size is stated as once, few or many, or as a class when expanded; others skip it.

v_gene	d_gene	abundance	j_gene	CDR3aa	CDR3nt
TRBV5-1	NA	NA	TRBJ2-5	CASSIGTVAGETQYF	TGCGCCAGCAGCATAGGGACGGTCGCGGGGGAGACCCAGTACTTC
TRBV6-2/TRBV6-3	NA	NA	TRBJ2-5	CASSRDSGETQYF	TGTGCCAGCAGCAGGGACTCCGGGGAGACCCAGTACTTC
TRBV10-2	NA	NA	TRBJ1-1	CASSGQGGTEAFF	TGCGCCAGCAGCGGGCAGGGAGGCACTGAAGCTTTCTTT
TRBV5-1	TRBD2	NA	TRBJ2-5	CASSSHLAGGVETQYF	TGCGCCAGCAGCTCCCATCTAGCGGGAGGGGTCGAGACCCAGTACTTC
TRBV4-1	NA	few	TRBJ1-6	CASSQGWEGLNWYSPLHF	TGCGCCAGCAGCCAAGGGTGGGAGGGACTAAACTGGTATTCACCCCTCCACTTT
TRBV24-1	TRBD2	NA	TRBJ2-5	CATGLAGEETQYF	TGTGCCACGGGACTAGCGGGAGAAGAGACCCAGTACTTC
TRBV11-3	NA	NA	TRBJ2-1	CASSLRGSYNEQFF	TGTGCCAGCAGCTTGCGCGGGTCCTACAATGAGCAGTTCTTC
TRBV6-4	NA	NA	TRBJ1-6	CASSDSLFNSPLHF	TGTGCCAGCAGTGACTCGTTATTTAATTCACCCCTCCACTTT
TRBV6-5	NA	NA	TRBJ2-1	CASSKGGNEQFF	TGTGCCAGCAGTAAGGGAGGTAATGAGCAGTTCTTC
TRBV19	TRBD2	NA	TRBJ2-3	CASRLAGGPDTQYF	TGTGCCAGTCGGCTAGCGGGAGGCCCAGATACGCAGTATTTT
TRBV30	NA	few	TRBJ2-7	CAWSSTGEGEQYF	TGTGCCTGGAGTTCGACAGGGGAGGGCGAGCAGTACTTC
TRBV7-2	NA	once	TRBJ2-7	CASSLNAGSQYF	TGTGCCAGCAGCTTGAACGCCGGGTCGCAGTACTTC
TRBV7-8	NA	NA	TRBJ2-2	CASSSGQIMNTGELFF	TGTGCCAGCAGCTCCGGACAGATTATGAACACCGGGGAGCTGTTTTTT
TRBV12-5	NA	NA	TRBJ2-2	CASGLVLTGRGTGELFF	TGTGCTAGTGGTTTGGTTCTGACAGGTCGGGGCACCGGGGAGCTGTTTTTT
TRBV4-1	TRBD1	NA	TRBJ1-1	CASSQEKTGTAGPEAFF	TGCGCCAGCAGCCAAGAAAAGACCGGGACAGCGGGCCCTGAAGCTTTCTTT
TRBV2	NA	NA	TRBJ2-7	CASSRTVHTSYEQYF	TGTGCCAGCAGTCGGACAGTTCATACCTCCTACGAGCAGTACTTC
TRBV7-2	NA	NA	TRBJ2-5	CASSLGSYQETQYF	TGTGCCAGCAGCTTAGGTTCCTACCAAGAGACCCAGTACTTC
TRBV5-1	NA	NA	TRBJ1-2	CASSDGGLNYGYTF	TGCGCCAGCAGCGACGGGGGGCTCAACTATGGCTACACCTTC
TRBV6-5	NA	NA	TRBJ2-2	CASSYQGANTGELFF	TGTGCCAGCAGTTACCAGGGCGCGAACACCGGGGAGCTGTTTTTT
TRBV21-1	NA	NA	TRBJ1-5	CASSSAGPEPNSNQPQHF	TGTGCCAGCAGCTCGGCAGGCCCAGAACCAAATAGCAATCAGCCCCAGCATTTT
TRBV29-1	NA	NA	TRBJ2-3	CSAGEVGDTQYF	TGCAGCGCTGGGGAGGTTGGAGATACGCAGTATTTT
TRBV5-4	TRBD2	once	TRBJ2-1	CASSSYSGGSYNEQFF	TGTGCCAGCAGCTCTTATAGCGGGGGCTCCTACAATGAGCAGTTCTTC
TRBV19	TRBD2	once	TRBJ2-2	CASSSQGLAGVGTGELFF	TGTGCCAGTAGCTCTCAGGGACTAGCGGGAGTCGGCACCGGGGAGCTGTTTTTT
TRBV18	NA	few	TRBJ2-3	CASSPFTRRATDTQYF	TGTGCCAGCTCACCGTTTACTAGGCGGGCCACAGATACGCAGTATTTT
TRBV10-3	TRBD2	NA	TRBJ2-7	CATTTSGRGSSREQYF	TGTGCCACCACGACTAGCGGGAGGGGATCGTCCCGCGAGCAGTACTTC
TRBV19	NA	NA	TRBJ2-7	CASSSTRGYEQYF	TGTGCCAGTAGTAGTACCCGCGGGTACGAGCAGTACTTC
TRBV7-9	NA	NA	TRBJ2-7	CASSSRLVSGGISEQYF	TGTGCCAGCAGCTCACGCTTAGTTTCTGGAGGGATCAGCGAGCAGTACTTC
TRBV27	NA	NA	TRBJ2-1	CASSPRWNEQFF	TGTGCCAGCAGCCCTAGGTGGAATGAGCAGTTCTTC
TRBV20-1	TRBD2	NA	TRBJ2-7	CSASTILAGGYEQYF	TGCAGTGCTAGTACCATTCTAGCGGGTGGATACGAGCAGTACTTC
TRBV24-1	NA	NA	TRBJ2-3	CATSGLQGTDTQYF	TGTGCCACCAGTGGGCTTCAGGGAACAGATACGCAGTATTTT
TRBV7-8	NA	NA	TRBJ1-2	CASSLTYGVNYGYTF	TGTGCCAGCAGCTTAACTTACGGGGTTAACTATGGCTACACCTTC
TRBV6-5	NA	NA	TRBJ1-1	CASSYSAGAAEAFF	TGTGCCAGCAGTTACTCAGCGGGGGCCGCTGAAGCTTTCTTT
TRBV27	TRBD2	NA	TRBJ2-3	CATRPPGGATDTQYF	TGTGCCACCCGCCCCCCGGGAGGTGCCACAGATACGCAGTATTTT
TRBV28	NA	few	TRBJ1-4	CASTPGGKLFF	TGTGCCAGCACCCCGGGGGGAAAACTGTTTTTT
TRBV10-1	TRBD1	NA	TRBJ1-2	CASRMTGRNYGYTF	TGCGCCAGCAGGATGACAGGGAGGAACTATGGCTACACCTTC
TRBV12-3/TRBV12-4	NA	few	TRBJ1-1	CASSLRQNTEAFF	TGTGCCAGCAGTTTACGACAGAACACTGAAGCTTTCTTT
TRBV5-5	TRBD2	NA	TRBJ2-3	CATQLAGGRDTQYF	TGTGCCACACAACTAGCGGGCGGAAGAGATACGCAGTATTTT
TRBV19	NA	few	TRBJ1-2	CASATGPPYYGYTF	TGTGCCAGTGCTACAGGGCCCCCATACTATGGCTACACCTTC
TRBV18	NA	once	TRBJ1-4	CASSPGQGPEKLFF	TGTGCCAGCTCACCGGGACAAGGTCCTGAAAAACTGTTTTTT
TRBV4-1	TRBD2	NA	TRBJ2-7	CASSQGFSGNHEQYF	TGCGCCAGCAGCCAGGGCTTCAGCGGGAACCACGAGCAGTACTTC
TRBV28	TRBD1	NA	TRBJ1-5	CASRQGADQPQHF	TGTGCCAGCAGACAGGGGGCGGATCAGCCCCAGCATTTT
TRBV29-1	TRBD2	NA	TRBJ2-3	CSVTGLAGPTDTQYF	TGCAGCGTCACTGGACTAGCGGGGCCCACAGATACGCAGTATTTT
TRBV27	TRBD1	NA	TRBJ1-6	CASKRDRAGSPLHF	TGTGCCAGCAAAAGGGACAGGGCCGGTTCACCCCTCCACTTT
TRBV5-1	TRBD1	NA	TRBJ1-2	CASSPGQGDYGYTF	TGCGCCAGCAGCCCGGGACAGGGGGACTATGGCTACACCTTC
TRBV19	NA	NA	TRBJ2-1	CATTSGTYNEQFF	TGTGCCACCACAAGCGGTACCTACAATGAGCAGTTCTTC
TRBV5-4	NA	NA	TRBJ2-7	CASSLESGDTEQYF	TGTGCCAGCAGCTTGGAGTCAGGGGATACCGAGCAGTACTTC
TRBV27	TRBD1	NA	TRBJ2-7	CASSRGQAGLEYF	TGTGCCAGCAGCCGGGGACAGGCCGGACTCGAGTACTTC
TRBV29-1	NA	NA	TRBJ1-5	CSVGGGGPQHF	TGCAGCGTTGGGGGGGGCGGGCCCCAGCATTTT
TRBV6-2/TRBV6-3	TRBD2	few	TRBJ2-1	CASSSLLAGERGEQFF	TGTGCCAGCAGTTCGCTTCTAGCGGGAGAGCGTGGGGAGCAGTTCTTC
TRBV2	NA	NA	TRBJ2-7	CASTTTPAEQYF	TGTGCCAGCACCACGACTCCCGCCGAGCAGTACTTC
TRBV28	TRBD1	NA	TRBJ1-5	CASSLGQGDNQPQHF	TGTGCCAGCAGTTTGGGTCAGGGGGACAATCAGCCCCAGCATTTT
TRBV5-8	TRBD1	NA	TRBJ1-1	CASGTGVPEAFF	TGTGCCAGCGGGACAGGGGTGCCTGAAGCTTTCTTT
TRBV18	TRBD1	NA	TRBJ1-2	CASSTVFGTGGAGYTF	TGTGCCAGCTCAACAGTTTTCGGGACAGGGGGCGCAGGCTACACCTTC
TRBV7-2	TRBD2	NA	TRBJ2-1	CASSLAGGVSYNEQFF	TGTGCCAGCAGCTTAGCGGGGGGGGTGTCCTACAATGAGCAGTTCTTC
TRBV7-2	TRBD1	few	TRBJ1-5	CASSSPGQGNQPQHF	TGTGCCAGCAGCTCCCCGGGACAGGGGAATCAGCCCCAGCATTTT